These 15 T cell receptor beta chains were sequenced from one sample in a study of early stage breast cancer tumors. Sequenced by immunoSEQ multiplex PCR; TCRdb stores in-frame clones only, minus some. The sample includes under 45,000 clones, around 69% of them seen just once. Material for sequencing was blood. These receptors were obtained from a person aged 45 to 60 with breast cancer.

This chain uses TRBV7-2 with TRBJ1-1; maybe TRBD1 (6 bases). The CDR3 loop spans 13 amino acids. Germline assignment: CDR1 SGHTA and CDR2 FQGNSA. V was pared by 5 bases and J by 1 base, with 8 bases between. CDR3 protein: CASSPRGNTEAFF. For the CDR3, the DNA is TGTGCCAGCAGCCCCAGGGGGAACACTGAAGCTTTCTTT.

The chain combines TRBV5-1 with TRBJ2-1; D remains unclear. The CDR3 runs to 13 residues. The V and J ends lost 5 bases and 7 bases respectively, with 13 bases between them. CDR1 is SGHRS, CDR2 YFSETQ, per germline. This chain's CDR3 is CASRSLNGNEQFF. CDR3 nucleotide sequence: TGCGCCAGCAGGAGCCTAAACGGGAATGAGCAGTTCTTC.

This clone was seen only a few times. The CDR3: CASSLARNEQFF. The CDR3 coding sequence is TGTGCCAGCAGCTTAGCGAGAAATGAGCAGTTCTTC. The chain recombines TRBV7-6 with TRBJ2-1; D not certain. Germline CDR1 reads SGHVS; CDR2 reads FNYEAQ. V lost 0 bases, J lost 7 bases, and 4 bases lay in between. The length of the CDR3 is 12 residues.

CDR3 coding DNA: TGCGCCAGCAGCCAAGAGGGTTGGACTAGCGGCCGTCCTGCATCGCAGTATTTT. Protein: CASSQEGWTSGRPASQYF. The rearrangement joins TRBV4-1 to TRBJ2-3, with 10 bases matching TRBD2. J lost 10 bases, V lost 0 bases, and 16 bases had no gene match. Germline CDR1 and CDR2: MGHRA and YSYEKL. The CDR3 is made up of 18 amino acids.

V gene TRBV19 combines with J gene TRBJ2-7; 11 bases agree with TRBD1. Germline V gene sequence: CDR1 LNHDA, CDR2 SQIVND (reference sequence). Losses at the gene ends were 3 bases for V and 2 bases for J; bases not matched to a gene: 9. The CDR3 loop spans 17 amino acids. In DNA, the CDR3 is TGTGCCAGTAGTATGAGGACAGGGGGCAAAAGGCCCTACGAGCAGTACTTC. It codes for CASSMRTGGKRPYEQYF.

This sequence joins TRBV5-4 and TRBJ1-4; D is undetermined. The CDR3 is 15 residues long. In germline, CDR1 is SGHNT, CDR2 YYREEE (reference sequence). V shed 7 bases and J shed 0 bases, with 13 bases lying between them. The CDR3 coding sequence is TGTGCCAGCCAACAGTTTCCCGCAACTAATGAAAAACTGTTTTTT. Its translation: CASQQFPATNEKLFF.

The rearrangement uses TRBV11-3 and TRBJ2-3, with TRBD1 identical over 9 bases. This CDR3 has 14 residues. V lost 5 bases to trimming and J lost 4 bases; unmatched junction nucleotides: 4. In germline, CDR1 is SGHNT, CDR2 YENEEA. The CDR3 bases are TGTGCCAGCAGCCCGCGACAGGGGGCAGATACGCAGTATTTT. This gives the protein CASSPRQGADTQYF. The whole variable domain, filled in from reference TRBV11-3 and TRBJ2-3, reads EAGVVQSPRYKIIEKKQPVAFWCNPISGHNTLYWYLQNLGQGPELLIRYENEEAVDDSQLPKDRFSAERLKGVDSTLKIQPAELGDSAVYLCASSPRQGADTQYFGPGTRLTVL.

V is TRBV6-6 and J is TRBJ1-1; D is uncertain. The germline V gene has CDR1 MNHNY and CDR2 SVGAGI (reference sequence). CDR3 length equals 14 residues. V dropped 6 bases and J dropped 2 bases, with 13 bases sitting between them. The CDR3 bases are TGTGCCAGCAGACGAGGGTCCGGTAACACTGAAGCTTTCTTT. Amino acid sequence: CASRRGSGNTEAFF.

The table lists this clone with a count of one. The rearrangement links TRBV6-5 to TRBJ2-3, with TRBD2 identical over 11 bases. CDR3 size: 15 residues. Germline V lookup: CDR1 MNHEY, CDR2 SVGAGI. The trim removed 2 bases at V and 8 bases at J, leaving 6 bases unmatched. In DNA form, the CDR3 reads TGTGCCAGCAGTTACGAGACTAGCGGGGAAGGTACGCAGTATTTT. Translated, it gives CASSYETSGEGTQYF.

The chain couples TRBV7-6 to TRBJ1-1; 8 bases align to TRBD1. Germline V lookup: CDR1 SGHVS, CDR2 FNYEAQ. The length of the CDR3 is 13 residues. Unmatched junction bases numbered 0, after V lost 5 bases and J lost 1 base. The CDR3 DNA sequence: TGTGCCAGCAGCGGACAGGGGAACACTGAAGCTTTCTTT. Translated: CASSGQGNTEAFF.

This rearrangement joins TRBV7-6 to TRBJ2-7, with 11 bases that match TRBD2. With V trimmed by 5 bases and J by 3 bases, 6 bases remained unmatched. This CDR3 has 15 amino acids. CDR1 is SGHVS, CDR2 FNYEAQ, per germline. The CDR3 region has the DNA TGTGCCAGCAGCCCGACTAGCGGGGCAGACTACGAGCAGTACTTC. This translates into CASSPTSGADYEQYF. Looking up the rest from reference TRBV7-6 and TRBJ2-7 gives the full variable domain: GAGVSQSPRYKVTKRGQDVALRCDPISGHVSLYWYRQALGQGPEFLTYFNYEAQQDKSGLPNDRFSAERPEGSISTLTIQRTEQRDSAMYRCASSPTSGADYEQYFGPGTRLTVT.

This chain connects TRBV6-5 to TRBJ2-5; TRBD1 matches 10 bases. Germline V gene data show CDR1 as MNHEY and CDR2 as SVGAGI. The CDR3 is made up of 14 amino acids. J lost 5 bases, V lost 6 bases, and 6 bases had no gene match. CDR3 protein: CASSLTGGGETQYF. CDR3 bases: TGTGCCAGCAGCCTGACAGGGGGCGGGGAGACCCAGTACTTC.

The chain recombines TRBV27 with TRBJ1-2; TRBD1 aligns across 9 bases. The ends lost 3 bases at V and 8 bases at J; junction bases unmatched: 10. Germline-derived CDR1 and CDR2 are MNHEY and SMNVEV (reference sequence). There are 15 residues in the CDR3. The CDR3: CASSFSLDRGGGYTF. The CDR3 coding sequence is TGTGCCAGCAGTTTTTCCCTCGACAGGGGGGGCGGCTACACCTTC.

The chain combines TRBV19 with TRBJ2-2; the match to TRBD2 covers 8 bases. This CDR3 is 14 amino acids long. The J segment lost 4 bases and the V segment lost 10 bases, leaving 8 bases of the junction unmatched. Germline lookup yields CDR1 LNHDA and CDR2 SQIVND (reference sequence). The chain's CDR3 is CATGLGGGTGELFF. The DNA of the CDR3 is TGTGCCACCGGGCTCGGGGGGGGCACCGGGGAGCTGTTTTTT.

This chain joins TRBV5-1 and TRBJ2-3; TRBD2 agrees at 9 bases. The CDR3 loop spans 13 amino acids. The germline gives CDR1 SGHRS, CDR2 YFSETQ. Unmatched junction bases numbered 2, after V lost 4 bases and J lost 5 bases. Here the CDR3 reads CASSGSGGDTQYF. In DNA form, the CDR3 reads TGCGCCAGCAGCGGTAGCGGGGGAGATACGCAGTATTTT.